This T cell receptor beta chain was identified in a study of T cell responses to AZD1222 COVID-19 vaccine. Study-level information: Second doses were pooled across both intervals (about 4 or about 12 weeks).

This table comes from immunoSEQ multiplex PCR, and its TCRdb copy is limited to in-frame clones, with some not included. The sample has some 150,000 clones, roughly 89% seen once. Study-wide results and caveats: With two AZD1222 doses given, Spike-specific TCR breadth and depth both rose. At 160-218 and 743-854, vaccine-associated CD4 TCRs were dominant, and they spanned spike. Among spike-specific TCRs, nearly half reportedly target unmutated variant regions.

Details on this clone: Its target is not known.

Germline V lookup: CDR1 SGHTA, CDR2 FQGTGA. The CDR3 consists of 14 residues. V lost 5 bases to trimming and J lost 8 bases, with 15 bases between them. The specimen was peripheral blood, collected on day 0 of AZD1222 vaccination. This chain links TRBV7-3 with TRBJ1-4, with D perhaps TRBD1 (5 bases). This TCR came from an adult in good health. The chain's CDR3 is CASSQAGSGEKLFF. The DNA for the CDR3 is TGTGCCAGCAGCCAGGCAGGGTCTGGGGAAAAACTGTTTTTT. Filled out from reference TRBV7-3 and TRBJ1-4, the complete variable domain reads GAGVSQTPSNKVTEKGKYVELRCDPISGHTALYWYRQSLGQGPEFLIYFQGTGAADDSGLPNDRFFAVRPEGSVSTLKIQRTERGDSAVYLCASSQAGSGEKLFFGSGTQLSVL.